This is a list of T cell receptor beta chains from one sample in a study of cytomegalovirus exposure and HLA in healthy donors. Using immunoSEQ multiplex PCR, the repertoire was profiled, and TCRdb retains in-frame clones only, with some absent. The sample records over 100,000 clones, approximately 91% being singletons. Material for sequencing was PBMCs. The source is a woman aged 18-29 years in good health and CMV-seronegative. Both conserved end residues are part of each CDR3.

len: 14
v_gene: TRBV29-1
j_gene: TRBJ2-7
CDR3aa: CSVEVDRGYYEQYF

len: 10
v_gene: TRBV2
j_gene: TRBJ2-4
CDR3aa: CAGGVDSQYF

len: 15
v_gene: TRBV6-5
j_gene: TRBJ2-2
CDR3aa: CASSSGLASSGELFF

len: 13
v_gene: TRBV5-4
j_gene: TRBJ1-1
CDR3aa: CASSPDRPFQAFF

len: 13
v_gene: TRBV7-9
j_gene: TRBJ1-2
CDR3aa: CASSSTGGVGYTF

len: 13
v_gene: TRBV5-1
j_gene: TRBJ2-1
CDR3aa: CASRAGLAFEQFF

len: 16
v_gene: TRBV4-3
j_gene: TRBJ2-7
CDR3aa: CASSDLSGTSGYEQYF

len: 11
v_gene: TRBV7-9
j_gene: TRBJ1-3
CDR3aa: CASGQGDTIYF

len: 14
v_gene: TRBV6-5
j_gene: TRBJ2-1
CDR3aa: CASSYAGAGDEQFF

len: 16
v_gene: TRBV28
j_gene: TRBJ2-1
CDR3aa: CASRPPASGPLNEQFF

len: 14
v_gene: TRBV30
j_gene: TRBJ2-2
CDR3aa: CAWRQGPNTGELFF

len: 16
v_gene: TRBV9
j_gene: TRBJ1-3
CDR3aa: CASSPTITGEGNTIYF

len: 14
v_gene: TRBV5-4
j_gene: TRBJ2-7
CDR3aa: CASSRGTGTYEQYF

len: 15
v_gene: TRBV13
j_gene: TRBJ2-2
CDR3aa: CASSLRGEPTGELFF

len: 18
v_gene: TRBV23-1
j_gene: TRBJ2-5
CDR3aa: CASSQIGLAGAVRETQYF

len: 13
v_gene: TRBV2
j_gene: TRBJ1-4
CDR3aa: CASGGTGNEKLFF

len: 11
v_gene: TRBV30
j_gene: TRBJ1-1
CDR3aa: CACTGNTEAFF

len: 19
v_gene: TRBV15
j_gene: TRBJ2-7
CDR3aa: CATSRDQVFAGKVPYEQYF

len: 15
v_gene: TRBV9
j_gene: TRBJ2-7
CDR3aa: CASSVAGDSTYEQYF

len: 15
v_gene: TRBV7-2
j_gene: TRBJ2-1
CDR3aa: CASSLAAGLHNEQFF

len: 17
v_gene: TRBV28
j_gene: TRBJ1-5
CDR3aa: CASSPPGQYIRNQPQHF

len: 16
v_gene: TRBV28
j_gene: TRBJ1-2
CDR3aa: CASRPPGTENSYGYTF

len: 15
v_gene: TRBV28
j_gene: TRBJ1-1
CDR3aa: CASSFRFRGNTEAFF

len: 14
v_gene: TRBV28
j_gene: TRBJ1-1
CDR3aa: CASSWDRGKTEAFF

len: 16
v_gene: TRBV19
j_gene: TRBJ2-7
CDR3aa: CASSIDGGLFREEQYF

len: 15
v_gene: TRBV9
j_gene: TRBJ2-5
CDR3aa: CASSVEGRAKETQYF

len: 16
v_gene: TRBV5-6
j_gene: TRBJ1-5
CDR3aa: CASSLRSGGPYQPQHF

len: 13
v_gene: TRBV6-5
j_gene: TRBJ2-7
CDR3aa: CASSLTLYSEQYF

len: 15
v_gene: TRBV6-1
j_gene: TRBJ1-4
CDR3aa: CASRPWTGKYEKLFF

len: 14
v_gene: TRBV19
j_gene: TRBJ1-5
CDR3aa: CASSIEPGGQPQHF

len: 12
v_gene: TRBV28
j_gene: TRBJ2-5
CDR3aa: CASSPLGTTQYF

len: 15
v_gene: TRBV4-3
j_gene: TRBJ1-2
CDR3aa: CASSQDQGTGNEYTF

len: 17
v_gene: TRBV18
j_gene: TRBJ2-1
CDR3aa: CASSPPFVGSSYNEQFF

len: 16
v_gene: TRBV10-3
j_gene: TRBJ1-2
CDR3aa: CAISALDRGTNYGYTF

len: 17
v_gene: TRBV7-2
j_gene: TRBJ2-6
CDR3aa: CASSLARTGRGANVLTF

len: 18
v_gene: TRBV6-4
j_gene: TRBJ2-6
CDR3aa: CASSEVGQGSSGANVLTF

len: 15
v_gene: TRBV11-1
j_gene: TRBJ2-1
CDR3aa: CASRANRESYNEQFF